This T cell receptor beta chain appears in the sequencing data of a study of blood T cell repertoires in COVID-19. In the study overall: Acute and convalescent COVID-19 specimens originated in the United States, Italy and Spain. Sample material is recorded as cDNA or gDNA derived from T cells, B-cell-depleted T cells, or PBMCs.

J gave up 2 bases and V 6 bases, and 4 bases lay outside the gene matches. This CDR3 is 14 amino acids long. Germline V gene sequence: CDR1 LNHDA, CDR2 SQIVND (reference sequence). Assay: immunoSEQ multiplex PCR; the TCRdb copy retains only in-frame clones and omits some. The sample yields 150,000 to 200,000 clones, around three quarters seen once. V and J are TRBV19 and TRBJ1-5, with 7 bases that match TRBD1. The sample consisted of peripheral blood. This sequence was found in a man aged 60 to 75 with active or convalescent COVID-19. CDR3 nucleotides: TGTGCCAGTAGCAGAGACAGGGGCAATCAGCCCCAGCATTTT. Amino acids: CASSRDRGNQPQHF. The full variable domain, in which reference TRBV19 and TRBJ1-5 provide the parts outside the CDR3, is DGGITQSPKYLFRKEGQNVTLSCEQNLNHDAMYWYRQDPGQGLRLIYYSQIVNDFQKGDIAEGYSVSREKKESFPLTVTSAQKNPTAFYLCASSRDRGNQPQHFGDGTRLSIL.